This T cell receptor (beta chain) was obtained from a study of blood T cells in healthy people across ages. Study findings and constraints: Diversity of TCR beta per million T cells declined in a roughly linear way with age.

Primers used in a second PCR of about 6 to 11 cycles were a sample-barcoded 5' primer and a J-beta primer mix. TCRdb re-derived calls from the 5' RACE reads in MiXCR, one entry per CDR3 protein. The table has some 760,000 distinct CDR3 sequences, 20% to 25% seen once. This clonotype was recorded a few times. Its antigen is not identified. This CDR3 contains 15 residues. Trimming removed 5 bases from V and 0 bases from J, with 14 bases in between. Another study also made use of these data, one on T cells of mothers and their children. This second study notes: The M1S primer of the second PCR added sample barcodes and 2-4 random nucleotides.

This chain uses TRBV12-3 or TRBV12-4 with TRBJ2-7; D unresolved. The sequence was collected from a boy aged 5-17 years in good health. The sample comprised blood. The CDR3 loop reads CASSAPVLRSYEQYF. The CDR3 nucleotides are TGTGCCAGCAGTGCGCCCGTCCTCCGCTCCTACGAGCAGTACTTC.